Shown below are 12 T cell receptor beta chains from a single sample sequenced in a study of blood T cell repertoires in COVID-19 (dated by TCRdb to 2020 to 2022). Library preparation used the immunoSEQ multiplex PCR assay. Held by TCRdb, this immuneACCESS table contains in-frame sequences only and omits some clones. Under half of the omission traces to an unresolved V gene where checked; the cause of the rest is unknown. The sample data list 310,000 or so clones, and about nine tenths of these were observed just once. 1% of the sample goes to the ten largest clones. Sample: peripheral blood. The source is a man aged 50 or older with active or convalescent COVID-19.

V is TRBV6-1 and J is TRBJ1-6; D is undetermined. V shed 1 base and J shed 0 bases, with 7 bases lying between them. Germline V lookup: CDR1 MNHNS, CDR2 SASEGT. The CDR3 covers 16 residues. CDR3 coding DNA: TGTGCCAGCAGTGAAGTTTATCGCTCCTATAATTCACCCCTCCACTTT. Encoded protein: CASSEVYRSYNSPLHF.

The V call is TRBV15, the J call TRBJ1-2, with TRBD1 as a possible D gene (5 bases). The germline V gene encodes CDR1 LNHNV and CDR2 YYDKDF (reference sequence). The V gene lost 1 base and the J gene lost 4 bases, with 13 bases spanning the gap. This CDR3 has 15 residues. CDR3 nucleotides: TGTGCCACCAGCAGAGCTACGACAGCTACCTATGGCTACACCTTC. It specifies CATSRATTATYGYTF.

This sequence joins TRBV6-5 and TRBJ1-4; TRBD1 aligns across 7 bases. This CDR3 is 15 amino acids long. The trim removed 3 bases at V and 8 bases at J, leaving 9 bases unmatched. Germline CDR1 and CDR2: MNHEY and SVGAGI. CDR3 DNA sequence: TGTGCCAGCAGTTATGTACGAACAGGGGACGAAAAACTGTTTTTT. This gives the protein CASSYVRTGDEKLFF.

The V gene is TRBV18, the J gene TRBJ2-5; 8 bases map to TRBD2. The germline gives CDR1 KGHSH, CDR2 LQKENI. The trim removed 3 bases at V and 4 bases at J, leaving 7 bases unmatched. The CDR3 loop spans 15 amino acids. CDR3 sequence reads: CASSPGLGLGETQYF. The DNA for the CDR3 is TGTGCCAGCTCACCGGGACTAGGCCTCGGAGAGACCCAGTACTTC.

The chain is built from TRBV7-3 and TRBJ2-4; a possible D gene is TRBD1 (5 bases). From germline, CDR1 is SGHTA and CDR2 FQGTGA. This CDR3 has 14 residues. The V gene lost 1 base and the J gene lost 6 bases, with 10 bases spanning the gap. The CDR3 reads CASSLNPQGNIQYF. The CDR3 DNA reads TGTGCCAGCAGCTTAAACCCCCAGGGAAACATTCAGTACTTC.

This clone was seen just once. The rearrangement links TRBV19 to TRBJ1-5, with D possibly matching TRBD1 (6 bases). The ends were cut back, 5 bases at V and 0 bases at J, with 8 bases in the middle. Germline V gives CDR1 LNHDA, CDR2 SQIVND (reference sequence). The CDR3 covers 14 residues. The CDR3 nucleotides are TGTGCCAGTAGTGACAGGAATAGCAATCAGCCCCAGCATTTT. It translates to CASSDRNSNQPQHF.

This clone has more than one count but fewer than ten. The chain joins TRBV7-3 to TRBJ1-2; 7 nucleotides align to TRBD1. The CDR3 is made up of 15 amino acids. J gave up 4 bases and V 5 bases, and 10 bases lay outside the gene matches. CDR1 and CDR2 (germline): SGHTA, FQGTGA. The CDR3 DNA sequence: TGTGCCAGCAGCACACGCCGGACAGGACTCTATGGCTACACCTTC. Amino acid sequence: CASSTRRTGLYGYTF.

This clone was detected once. V is TRBV28 and J is TRBJ2-5; D call uncertain. Germline values: CDR1 MDHEN, CDR2 SYDVKM. The CDR3 loop spans 13 amino acids. Trimming took 3 bases from V and 3 from J, leaving 8 bases between them. The DNA for the CDR3 is TGTGCCAGCAGTTTGACAACTGAAGAGACCCAGTACTTC. It codes for CASSLTTEETQYF.

This chain links TRBV5-1 with TRBJ2-1, with D perhaps matching TRBD1 (5 bases). Germline V gene data show CDR1 as SGHRS and CDR2 as YFSETQ. Deletions cut 0 bases from V and 5 bases from J, with 15 bases between. The CDR3 contains 16 residues. The CDR3 DNA reads TGCGCCAGCAGCTTGGCCGATCAGGGTTGGGACAATGAGCAGTTCTTC. Protein product: CASSLADQGWDNEQFF.

The rearrangement uses TRBV18 and TRBJ1-1, with 8 bases lining up with TRBD1. CDR1 is KGHSH, CDR2 LQKENI, per germline. The CDR3 is made up of 17 amino acids. V was clipped by 6 bases and J by 1 base; unmatched bases: 13. CDR3 protein: CASSFEQGVSKNTEAFF. CDR3 DNA: TGTGCCAGCTCTTTCGAACAGGGGGTGTCCAAGAACACTGAAGCTTTCTTT. Based on the CDR3 plus reference TRBV18 and TRBJ1-1, the full variable domain is NAGVMQNPRHLVRRRGQEARLRCSPMKGHSHVYWYRQLPEEGLKFMVYLQKENIIDESGMPKERFSAEFPKEGPSILRIQQVVRGDSAAYFCASSFEQGVSKNTEAFFGQGTRLTVV.

The V and J genes are TRBV5-1 and TRBJ2-3; perhaps TRBD1 as D (6 bases). The germline V and J ends were trimmed by 1 base and 2 bases, with 14 bases remaining between them. Per germline, CDR1 SGHRS and CDR2 YFSETQ. The CDR3 has 16 amino acids. CDR3 sequence: CASSLQGTDNTDTQYF. The CDR3, as DNA: TGCGCCAGCAGCTTGCAGGGGACGGACAACACAGATACGCAGTATTTT. Full variable domain (missing parts from reference TRBV5-1 and TRBJ2-3): KAGVTQTPRYLIKTRGQQVTLSCSPISGHRSVSWYQQTPGQGLQFLFEYFSETQRNKGNFPGRFSGRQFSNSRSEMNVSTLELGDSALYLCASSLQGTDNTDTQYFGPGTRLTVL.

The gene calls are TRBV14 and TRBJ2-7, with D possibly TRBD1 on 6 matching bases. Trimming removed 5 bases from V and 0 bases from J, with 20 bases in between. This CDR3 is built from 17 residues. Germline-derived CDR1 and CDR2 are SGHDN and FVKESK. CDR3 DNA sequence: TGTGCCAGCAGCTTCCGTTACAGGGAAGGGGACTCCTACGAGCAGTACTTC. This codes for CASSFRYREGDSYEQYF.